This T cell receptor (beta chain) was documented in a study of T-cell memory formation after mild COVID-19. This clonotype has only a few counts. No antigen is known for it. CDR3 size: 12 residues. V lost 3 bases to trimming and J lost 6 bases, with 9 bases between them. The germline CDR1 and CDR2 sequences are DFQATT and SNEGSKA (reference sequence). General study points: CD4+ clones that contracted lay mainly in CM and EM; CD8+ ones lay in EMRA. Later expanders leaned CD4+, whereas clones that contracted between day 15 and 85 were balanced CD4/CD8. Memory cells collected pre-infection included some clones that later responded, suggesting cross-reactive memory joined.

5'RACE primed at constant segments yielded TCR alpha and TCR beta cDNA libraries bearing sample barcodes and UMIs. One entry per CDR3 protein, called by TCRdb with MiXCR from the 5' RACE reads. Among 540,000 or so distinct CDR3 sequences listed, over 20% were seen once. Input material: PBMCs or a T cell subset sorted from them (not recorded which). This sequence joins TRBV20-1 and TRBJ1-5; D is uncertain. The sequence came from an adult woman who had mild COVID-19 (a few samples of this study predate the infection). Cell type and time point are not known. CDR3 region: CSARSNGQPQHF. The CDR3 bases are TGCAGTGCTAGGTCGAATGGTCAGCCCCAGCATTTT.